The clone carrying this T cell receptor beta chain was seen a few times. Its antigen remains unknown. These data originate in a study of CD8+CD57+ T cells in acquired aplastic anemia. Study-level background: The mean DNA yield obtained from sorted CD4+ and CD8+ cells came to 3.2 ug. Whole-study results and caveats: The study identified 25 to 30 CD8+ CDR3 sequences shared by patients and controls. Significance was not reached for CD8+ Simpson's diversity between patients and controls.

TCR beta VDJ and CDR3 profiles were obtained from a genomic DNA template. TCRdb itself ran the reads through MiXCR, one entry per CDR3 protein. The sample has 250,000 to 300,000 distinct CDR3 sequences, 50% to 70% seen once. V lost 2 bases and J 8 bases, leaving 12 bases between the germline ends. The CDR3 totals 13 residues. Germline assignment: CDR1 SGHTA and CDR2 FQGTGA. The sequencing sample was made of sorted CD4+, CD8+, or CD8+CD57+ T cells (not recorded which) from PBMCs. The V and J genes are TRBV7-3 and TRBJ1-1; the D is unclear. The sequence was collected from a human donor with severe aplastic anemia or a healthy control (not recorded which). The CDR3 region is CASSLGTLSEAFF. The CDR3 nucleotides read TGTGCCAGCAGCTTAGGAACCTTAAGCGAAGCTTTCTTT.